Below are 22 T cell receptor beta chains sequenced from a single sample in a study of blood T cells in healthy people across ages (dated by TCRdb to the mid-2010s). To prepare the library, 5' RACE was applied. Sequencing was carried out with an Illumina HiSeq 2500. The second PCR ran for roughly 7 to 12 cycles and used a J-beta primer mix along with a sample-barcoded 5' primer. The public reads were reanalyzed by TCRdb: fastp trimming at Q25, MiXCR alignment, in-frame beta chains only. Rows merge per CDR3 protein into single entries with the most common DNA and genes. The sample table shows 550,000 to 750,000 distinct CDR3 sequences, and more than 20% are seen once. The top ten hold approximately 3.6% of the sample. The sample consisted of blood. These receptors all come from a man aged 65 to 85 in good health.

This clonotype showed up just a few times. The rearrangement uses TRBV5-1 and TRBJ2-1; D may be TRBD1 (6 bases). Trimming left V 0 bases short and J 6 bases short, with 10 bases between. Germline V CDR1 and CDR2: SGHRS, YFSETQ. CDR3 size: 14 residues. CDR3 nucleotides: TGCGCCAGCAGCTTGGGAGGGGGAGTCAATGAGCAGTTCTTC. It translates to CASSLGGGVNEQFF.

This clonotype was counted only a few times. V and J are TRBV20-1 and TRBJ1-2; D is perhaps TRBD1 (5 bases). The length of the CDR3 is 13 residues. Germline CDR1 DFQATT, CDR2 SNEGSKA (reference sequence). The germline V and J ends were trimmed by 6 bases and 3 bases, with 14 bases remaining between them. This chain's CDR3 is CSASAWGDYGYTF. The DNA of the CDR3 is TGCAGTGCATCGGCCTGGGGGGACTATGGCTACACCTTC.

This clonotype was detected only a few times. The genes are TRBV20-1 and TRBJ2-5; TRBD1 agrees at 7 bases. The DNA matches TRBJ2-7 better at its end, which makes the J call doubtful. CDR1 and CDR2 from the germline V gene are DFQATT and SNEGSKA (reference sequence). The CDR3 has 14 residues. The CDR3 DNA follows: TGCAGTGCTAGAGCGGGGCAGGGGGCCTACGAGCAGTACTTC. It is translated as CSARAGQGAYEQYF.

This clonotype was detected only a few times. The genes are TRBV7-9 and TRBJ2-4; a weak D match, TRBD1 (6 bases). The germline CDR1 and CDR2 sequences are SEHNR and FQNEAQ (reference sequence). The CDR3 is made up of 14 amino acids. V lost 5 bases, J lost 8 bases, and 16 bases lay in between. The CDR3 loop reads CASSPGAPLDIQYF. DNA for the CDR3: TGTGCCAGCAGCCCAGGGGCCCCGTTGGACATTCAGTACTTC.

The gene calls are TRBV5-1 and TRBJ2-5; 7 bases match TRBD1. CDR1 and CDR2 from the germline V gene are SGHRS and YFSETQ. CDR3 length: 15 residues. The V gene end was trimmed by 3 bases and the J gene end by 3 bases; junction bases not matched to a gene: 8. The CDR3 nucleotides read TGCGCCAGCAGCTCGACAACCGGGACAGAAGAGACCCAGTACTTC. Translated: CASSSTTGTEETQYF.

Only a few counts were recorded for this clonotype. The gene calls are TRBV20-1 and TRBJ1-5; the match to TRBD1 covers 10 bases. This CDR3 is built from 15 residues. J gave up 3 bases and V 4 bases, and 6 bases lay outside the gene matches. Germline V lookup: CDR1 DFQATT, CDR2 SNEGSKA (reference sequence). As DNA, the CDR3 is TGCAGTGCTAAGTGGGGGACAGGGGACAATCAGCCCCAGCATTTT. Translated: CSAKWGTGDNQPQHF.

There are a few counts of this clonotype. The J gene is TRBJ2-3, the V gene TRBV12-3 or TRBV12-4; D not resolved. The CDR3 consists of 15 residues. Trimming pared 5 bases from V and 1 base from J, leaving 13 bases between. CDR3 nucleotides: TGTGCCAGCAGTCCGGAAGGGCGTGGCACAGATACGCAGTATTTT. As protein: CASSPEGRGTDTQYF.

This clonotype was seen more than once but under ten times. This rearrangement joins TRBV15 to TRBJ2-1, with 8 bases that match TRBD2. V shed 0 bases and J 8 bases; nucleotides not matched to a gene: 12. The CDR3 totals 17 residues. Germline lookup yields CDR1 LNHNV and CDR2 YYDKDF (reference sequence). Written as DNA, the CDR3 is TGTGCCACCAGCAGAGATTTAACCGGCGGGGGGCAAGATGAGCAGTTCTTC. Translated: CATSRDLTGGGQDEQFF.

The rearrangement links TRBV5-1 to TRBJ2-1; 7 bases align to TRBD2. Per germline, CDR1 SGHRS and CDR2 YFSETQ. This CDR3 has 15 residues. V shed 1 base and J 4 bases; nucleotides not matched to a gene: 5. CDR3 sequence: CASSLIGEGYNEQFF. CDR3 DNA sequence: TGCGCCAGCAGCTTGATCGGGGAGGGATACAATGAGCAGTTCTTC.

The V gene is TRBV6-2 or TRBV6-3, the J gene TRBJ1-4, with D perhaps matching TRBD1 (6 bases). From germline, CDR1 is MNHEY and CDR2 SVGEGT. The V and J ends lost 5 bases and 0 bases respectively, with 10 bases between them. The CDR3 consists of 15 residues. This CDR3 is CASSAGQTTNEKLFF. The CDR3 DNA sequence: TGTGCCAGCAGTGCCGGACAGACAACTAATGAAAAACTGTTTTTT.

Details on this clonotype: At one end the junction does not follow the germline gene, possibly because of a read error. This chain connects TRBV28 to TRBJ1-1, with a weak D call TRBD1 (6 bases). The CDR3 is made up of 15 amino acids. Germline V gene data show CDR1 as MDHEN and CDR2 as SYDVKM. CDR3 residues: CASSLISGEGSEARF. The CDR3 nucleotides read TGTGCCAGCAGTTTAATTTCAGGGGAGGGTTCTGAGGCTCGCTTT.

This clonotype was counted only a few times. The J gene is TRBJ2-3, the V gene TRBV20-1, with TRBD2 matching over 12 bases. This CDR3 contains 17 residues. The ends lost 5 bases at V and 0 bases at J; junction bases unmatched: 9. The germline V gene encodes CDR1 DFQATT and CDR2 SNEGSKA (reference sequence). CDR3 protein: CSAEGTSGWTSTDTQYF. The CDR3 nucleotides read TGCAGTGCTGAGGGGACTAGCGGGTGGACTAGCACAGATACGCAGTATTTT.

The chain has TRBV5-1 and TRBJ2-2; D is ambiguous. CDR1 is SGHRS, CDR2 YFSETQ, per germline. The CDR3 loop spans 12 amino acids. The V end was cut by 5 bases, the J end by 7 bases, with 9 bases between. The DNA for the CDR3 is TGCGCCAGCAGTCGGGTAAACGGGGAGCTGTTTTTT. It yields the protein CASSRVNGELFF.

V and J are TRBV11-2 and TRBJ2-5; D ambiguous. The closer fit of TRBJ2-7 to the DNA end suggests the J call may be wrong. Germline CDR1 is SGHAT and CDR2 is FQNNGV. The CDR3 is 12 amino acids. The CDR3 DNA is TGTGCCAGCAGCTTAGCAAACCACGAGCAGTACTTC. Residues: CASSLANHEQYF.

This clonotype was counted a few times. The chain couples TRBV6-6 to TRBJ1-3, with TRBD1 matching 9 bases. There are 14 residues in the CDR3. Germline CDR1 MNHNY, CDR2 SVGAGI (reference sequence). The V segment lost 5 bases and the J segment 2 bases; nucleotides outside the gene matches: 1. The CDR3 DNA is TGTGCCAGCAGTGACAGGGGGACTGGAAACACCATATATTTT. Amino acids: CASSDRGTGNTIYF.

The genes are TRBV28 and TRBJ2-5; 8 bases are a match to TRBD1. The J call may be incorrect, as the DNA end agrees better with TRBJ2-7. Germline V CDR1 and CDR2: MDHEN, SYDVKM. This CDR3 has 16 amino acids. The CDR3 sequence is CASSLWALDRADEQYF. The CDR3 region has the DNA TGTGCCAGCAGTTTATGGGCTCTGGACAGGGCGGACGAGCAGTACTTC.

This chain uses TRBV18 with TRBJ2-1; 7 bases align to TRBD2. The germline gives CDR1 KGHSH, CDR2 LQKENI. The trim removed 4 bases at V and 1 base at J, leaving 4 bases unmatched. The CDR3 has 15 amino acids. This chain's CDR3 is CASSRLADSYNEQFF. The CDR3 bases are TGTGCCAGCTCACGTCTAGCGGATTCCTACAATGAGCAGTTCTTC.

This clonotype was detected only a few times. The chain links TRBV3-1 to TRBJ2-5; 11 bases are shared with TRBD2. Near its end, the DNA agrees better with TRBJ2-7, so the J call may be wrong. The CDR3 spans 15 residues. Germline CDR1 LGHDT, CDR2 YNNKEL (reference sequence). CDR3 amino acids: CASSQIAGGPFEQYF. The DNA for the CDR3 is TGTGCCAGCAGCCAAATAGCGGGAGGGCCATTCGAGCAGTACTTC.

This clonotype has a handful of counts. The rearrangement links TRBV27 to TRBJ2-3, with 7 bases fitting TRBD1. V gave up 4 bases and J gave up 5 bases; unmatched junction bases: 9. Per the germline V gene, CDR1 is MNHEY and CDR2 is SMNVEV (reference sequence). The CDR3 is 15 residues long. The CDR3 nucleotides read TGTGCCAGCAGTTCCGCCGGAACAGGGGAAGATACGCAGTATTTT. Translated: CASSSAGTGEDTQYF.

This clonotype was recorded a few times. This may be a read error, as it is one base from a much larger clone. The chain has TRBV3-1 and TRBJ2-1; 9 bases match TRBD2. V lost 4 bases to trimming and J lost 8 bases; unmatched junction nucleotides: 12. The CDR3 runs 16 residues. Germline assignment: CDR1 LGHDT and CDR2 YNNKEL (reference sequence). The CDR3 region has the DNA TGTGCCAGCAGCCGTTTAGCGGGAGAGGAGAGCGATGAGCAGTTCTTC. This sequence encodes CASSRLAGEESDEQFF.

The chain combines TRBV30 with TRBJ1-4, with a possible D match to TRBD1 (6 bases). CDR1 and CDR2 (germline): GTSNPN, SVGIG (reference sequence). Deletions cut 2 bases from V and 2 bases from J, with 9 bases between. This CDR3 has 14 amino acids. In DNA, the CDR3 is TGTGCCTGGAGTCCCGGACAGACTAATGAAAAACTGTTTTTT. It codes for CAWSPGQTNEKLFF.

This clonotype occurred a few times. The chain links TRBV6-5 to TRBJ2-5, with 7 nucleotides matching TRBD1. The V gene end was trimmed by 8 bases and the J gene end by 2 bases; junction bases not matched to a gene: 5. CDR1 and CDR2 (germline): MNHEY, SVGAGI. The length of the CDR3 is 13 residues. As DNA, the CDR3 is TGTGCCAGCCGGGACAGTCATCAAGAGACCCAGTACTTC. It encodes CASRDSHQETQYF.